The 5 T cell receptor beta chains in this list originate from one sample, sequenced in a study. Each CDR3 protein gets one entry after TCRdb re-called the RT-PCR reads with MiXCR. The sample lists about 700,000 distinct CDR3 sequences, 14% occurring once. Sequencing used memory CD4+ T cells from blood. Receptor source: a female donor in good health, serving as a healthy control.

This clonotype has a count of ten or more. The chain is built from TRBV6-5 and TRBJ2-6; D not resolved. The CDR3 is 16 residues long. Germline loops: CDR1 MNHEY, CDR2 SVGAGI. V was shortened by 2 bases and J by 0 bases, with 8 bases between the two germline ends. This chain's CDR3 is CASSYVRSSGANVLTF. For the CDR3, the DNA is TGTGCCAGCAGTTACGTCCGGAGCTCTGGGGCCAACGTCCTGACTTTC.

The sample holds a few counts of this clonotype. This chain connects TRBV7-2 to TRBJ1-2, with a possible D match to TRBD1 (5 bases). Germline V gene sequence: CDR1 SGHTA, CDR2 FQGNSA. The CDR3 is 15 amino acids. V was shortened by 5 bases and J by 8 bases, with 21 bases between the two germline ends. This CDR3 is CASSPIPAGLFGYTF. In DNA form, the CDR3 reads TGTGCCAGCAGCCCAATTCCTGCGGGACTTTTCGGCTACACCTTC.

This clonotype showed up just a few times. The gene calls are TRBV28 and TRBJ1-3; D uncertain. The CDR3 covers 13 residues. The germline V gene has CDR1 MDHEN and CDR2 SYDVKM. V gave up 6 bases and J gave up 2 bases, with 8 bases separating them. The CDR3 protein is CASSPAPGNTIYF. Written as DNA, the CDR3 is TGTGCCAGCAGCCCCGCTCCTGGAAACACCATATATTTT.

This clonotype occurred a few times. The chain joins TRBV5-1 to TRBJ2-3; D is unclear. CDR1 and CDR2 (germline): SGHRS, YFSETQ. This CDR3 is 15 amino acids long. V lost 1 base and J 0 bases, leaving 9 bases between the germline ends. The DNA of the CDR3 is TGCGCCAGCAGCTTGAAACTTTCTAGCACAGATACGCAGTATTTT. It codes for CASSLKLSSTDTQYF.

The V and J genes are TRBV28 and TRBJ1-6, with D tentatively TRBD1 (5 bases). This CDR3 comprises 16 residues. Germline V gives CDR1 MDHEN, CDR2 SYDVKM. With 6 bases removed from V and 8 bases from J, the gap between germline ends came to 20 bases. CDR3 residues: CASSRIWAGSDSPLHF. CDR3 nucleotide sequence: TGTGCCAGCAGCCGGATCTGGGCAGGGTCAGATTCACCCCTCCACTTT.